One sample yielded the 32 T cell receptor beta chains listed below, sequenced in a study of naive and memory T cell subsets. Study-wide findings and caveats: Possibly reflecting memory cells re-expressing CD45RA, a few larger clonotypes occurred in naive repertoires, especially CD8.

No antigen has been assigned to these receptors. An equimolar mix of two oligonucleotides served as the beta constant-region primer for TRBC1 and TRBC2. Nested alpha and beta constant-region primers with the SP2 primer drove four PCR rounds on ligated cDNA. TCRdb reprocessed the UMI-ligation and nested PCR reads with MiXCR, giving one entry per CDR3 protein. Among 150,000 or so distinct CDR3 sequences listed, 20% to 25% were seen once. Source material: naive CD4+ T cells from blood. These TCRs come from a human donor in good health.

The chain links TRBV29-1 to TRBJ1-1; D uncertain. The length of the CDR3 is 11 residues. V lost 7 bases to trimming and J lost 1 base, with 7 bases between them. Germline V lookup: CDR1 SQVTM, CDR2 ANQGSEA. In DNA, the CDR3 is TGCAGCGCTTTCGAGAACACTGAAGCTTTCTTT. This encodes CSAFENTEAFF. The full variable domain, its missing parts supplied by reference TRBV29-1 and TRBJ1-1, is SAVISQKPSRDICQRGTSLTIQCQVDSQVTMMFWYRQQPGQSLTLIATANQGSEATYESGFVIDKFPISRPNLTFSTLTVSNMSPEDSSIYLCSAFENTEAFFGQGTRLTVV.

This clonotype was seen at least ten times. The chain uses TRBV5-1 and TRBJ2-7; 11 nucleotides match TRBD2. This CDR3 contains 19 residues. Germline V CDR1 and CDR2: SGHRS, YFSETQ. J lost 4 bases, V lost 0 bases, and 15 bases had no gene match. The CDR3 spells CASSLALTSGNSLSYEQYF. CDR3 bases: TGCGCCAGCAGCTTGGCTCTGACTAGCGGGAATTCACTCTCTTACGAGCAGTACTTC.

This clonotype turned up a few times. This rearrangement joins TRBV19 to TRBJ1-1, with 8 bases lining up with TRBD1. With 7 bases clipped from V and 6 bases from J, the junction kept 10 bases outside the gene matches. The CDR3 sequence is 14 residues long. Looked up from germline, CDR1 is LNHDA and CDR2 is SQIVND (reference sequence). The CDR3 reads CASTPPRRGPEAFF. In nucleotides, the CDR3 is TGTGCCAGTACCCCACCCCGCAGGGGGCCTGAAGCTTTCTTT.

This clonotype appeared a single time. The rearrangement uses TRBV4-1 and TRBJ1-1, with 7 bases matching TRBD1. The CDR3 loop spans 15 amino acids. V lost 6 bases and J lost 5; bases outside the gene matches: 12. Per germline, CDR1 MGHRA and CDR2 YSYEKL. The CDR3 coding sequence is TGCGCCAGCAGACTTACCCGGGGACAGCTGACTGAAGCTTTCTTT. Protein sequence: CASRLTRGQLTEAFF.

This chain links TRBV7-2 with TRBJ2-3, with D hard to call. CDR1 SGHTA and CDR2 FQGNSA come from the germline V gene. The CDR3 is 15 amino acids. V was cut by 5 bases and J by 1 base, with 13 bases left in between. CDR3 DNA sequence: TGTGCCAGCAGCCCCATTTTGCGTCGCACAGATACGCAGTATTTT. Protein sequence: CASSPILRRTDTQYF.

This clonotype was detected only a few times. CDR3 amino acids: CASSYSPGGFGYTF. The DNA of the CDR3 is TGTGCCAGCAGTTACTCGCCAGGGGGTTTTGGCTACACCTTC. The chain recombines TRBV6-5 with TRBJ1-2, with 7 bases fitting TRBD1. The CDR3 extends over 14 amino acids. V lost 0 bases to trimming and J lost 7 bases; unmatched junction nucleotides: 5. CDR1 MNHEY and CDR2 SVGAGI come from the germline V gene.

This clonotype was recorded at least ten times. The rearrangement links TRBV4-1 to TRBJ2-7, with D possibly being TRBD1 (5 bases). Germline loops: CDR1 MGHRA, CDR2 YSYEKL. Trimming took off 4 bases at V and 4 bases at J, with 14 bases between the two ends. The CDR3 contains 14 residues. The CDR3 sequence: CASSRLLQVYEQYF. CDR3 bases: TGCGCCAGCAGCCGACTCCTACAGGTTTACGAGCAGTACTTC.

Only a few counts were recorded for this clonotype. In this CDR3 the conserved last residue, phenylalanine or tryptophan, is missing, so a read error is likely. No DNA is shown, since the ends of the CDR3 on it are uncertain; the CDR3 is the one TCRdb lists. The V call is TRBV30, the J call TRBJ2-1. In germline, CDR1 is GTSNPN, CDR2 SVGIG (reference sequence). Including both end residues, the CDR3 is 8 amino acids long. The CDR3 protein is CAWSFTEI.

The V and J genes are TRBV6-6 and TRBJ2-2; tentative D call: TRBD1 (6 bases). Per the germline V gene, CDR1 is MNHNY and CDR2 is SVGAGI (reference sequence). Trimming removed 5 bases from V and 7 bases from J, with 23 bases in between. The CDR3 runs to 17 residues. The CDR3 DNA sequence: TGTGCCAGCAGTCGCTCCCTACAGGGTCTCGGAGGCGGGGAGCTGTTTTTT. It translates to CASSRSLQGLGGGELFF.

This clonotype was found a few times. CDR3 bases: TGTGCCAGCTCCCCCGGCTACCTTTACCGGTACACCTTC. Protein sequence: CASSPGYLYRYTF. The V gene is TRBV9, the J gene TRBJ1-2; D is undetermined. The V and J ends lost 7 bases and 11 bases respectively, with 21 bases between them. This CDR3 comprises 13 residues. Germline V gene lookup returns CDR1 SGDLS and CDR2 YYNGEE.

The V and J genes are TRBV28 and TRBJ1-5; D not certain. V lost 5 bases and J lost 3, with 14 bases in between. CDR3 length equals 15 residues. The V gene's germline CDR1 is MDHEN and CDR2 SYDVKM. The CDR3 is CASSASGRSNQPQHF. The CDR3 DNA follows: TGTGCCAGCAGTGCCTCTGGCCGATCCAATCAGCCCCAGCATTTT.

The chain employs TRBV12-3 or TRBV12-4 and TRBJ2-3, with 9 bases lining up with TRBD2. This CDR3 has 14 amino acids. J lost 1 base, V lost 10 bases, and 6 bases had no gene match. CDR3 residues: CAITLAGGTDTQYF. As DNA, the CDR3 is TGTGCCATCACCTTAGCGGGAGGCACAGATACGCAGTATTTT.

The J gene is TRBJ2-1, the V gene TRBV15, with 7 bases identical to TRBD1. V dropped 7 bases and J dropped 2; count of bases not matched to a gene: 5. The CDR3 is made up of 14 amino acids. Germline V lookup: CDR1 LNHNV, CDR2 YYDKDF (reference sequence). CDR3 protein: CATKQGRPYNEQFF. The DNA for the CDR3 is TGTGCCACCAAACAGGGGCGCCCCTACAATGAGCAGTTCTTC.

This clonotype was seen only a few times. This rearrangement joins TRBV6-2 or TRBV6-3 to TRBJ2-1; TRBD2 aligns across 9 bases. V was pared by 8 bases and J by 6 bases, with 8 bases of the junction left unmatched. The germline gives CDR1 MNHEY, CDR2 SVGEGT. This CDR3 spans 14 amino acids. CDR3 nucleotides: TGTGCCAGCCGGCGGGGGGGGCAGTTCAATGAGCAGTTCTTC. This sequence encodes CASRRGGQFNEQFF.

V is TRBV18 and J is TRBJ2-4; D is perhaps TRBD2 (5 bases). The CDR3 runs to 15 residues. Trimming shortened V by 2 bases and J by 9 bases, and 17 bases separated the two germline ends. Germline values: CDR1 KGHSH, CDR2 LQKENI. The CDR3 loop is CASSPISDYRGIQYF. The CDR3 DNA follows: TGTGCCAGCTCACCAATTTCCGACTACCGGGGCATTCAGTACTTC.

The chain joins TRBV21-1 to TRBJ1-2. TRBV21-1 is a listed pseudogene. The CDR3 runs 12 residues. The CDR3 is CASSKYSTDYTF. The CDR3 DNA reads as TGTGCCAGCAGCAAATATTCTACGGACTACACCTTC.

The J gene is TRBJ1-5, the V gene TRBV19, with 8 nucleotides matching TRBD1. This CDR3 spans 15 amino acids. Unmatched junction bases numbered 11, after V lost 6 bases and J lost 7 bases. CDR1 is LNHDA, CDR2 SQIVND, per germline (reference sequence). In DNA, the CDR3 is TGTGCCAGTAGACGGAGGGGACAGGACAGACAGCCCCAGCATTTT. Its translation: CASRRRGQDRQPQHF.

The chain employs TRBV24-1 and TRBJ2-2; perhaps TRBD1 as D (6 bases). The V and J ends lost 4 bases and 0 bases respectively, with 11 bases between them. Germline assignment: CDR1 KGHDR and CDR2 SFDVKD. This CDR3 has 16 amino acids. CDR3 in amino acids: CATSETGTSNTGELFF. The CDR3 region has the DNA TGTGCCACCAGTGAAACCGGGACATCGAACACCGGGGAGCTGTTTTTT.

This chain uses TRBV11-3 with TRBJ2-3; no firm D call. The CDR3 runs to 14 residues. Trimming stripped 4 bases from V and 0 bases from J, with 8 bases between. Germline CDR1 SGHNT, CDR2 YENEEA. The CDR3 sequence: CASSSAWSTDTQYF. The CDR3 bases are TGTGCCAGCAGCTCGGCGTGGAGCACAGATACGCAGTATTTT.

This clonotype has more than one count but fewer than ten. V is TRBV20-1 and J is TRBJ1-4; D is uncertain. The germline V and J ends were trimmed by 3 bases and 7 bases, with 18 bases remaining between them. Germline V gene data show CDR1 as DFQATT and CDR2 as SNEGSKA (reference sequence). The length of the CDR3 is 15 residues. The CDR3 region has the DNA TGCAGTGCTAGGACGGGTGGCAGGTTCGGTGAAAAACTGTTTTTT. It translates to CSARTGGRFGEKLFF.

This clonotype has just a few counts. The chain uses TRBV4-2 and TRBJ2-1; 13 bases fit TRBD2. The CDR3 spans 16 residues. Germline V gives CDR1 LGHNA, CDR2 YNFKEQ. After removal of 2 bases from V and 6 bases from J, the junction contained 4 bases not matched to a gene. The CDR3, as DNA: TGTGCCAGCAGCCAACTTGGACTAGCGGGGGCCAATGAGCAGTTCTTC. The encoded protein is CASSQLGLAGANEQFF.

This clonotype came up a few times. The rearrangement links TRBV12-3 or TRBV12-4 to TRBJ2-2; possibly TRBD1 for D (5 bases). The V and J ends lost 3 bases and 4 bases respectively, with 12 bases between them. The CDR3 has 15 residues. This chain's CDR3 is CASSFLLGATGELFF. The CDR3 DNA reads as TGTGCCAGCAGTTTCCTGCTAGGGGCCACCGGGGAGCTGTTTTTT.

This clonotype was counted a few times. V is TRBV5-1 and J is TRBJ2-1, with no clear D. Trimming left V 1 base short and J 0 bases short, with 11 bases between. The length of the CDR3 is 16 residues. Germline V gene lookup returns CDR1 SGHRS and CDR2 YFSETQ. The CDR3 sequence is CASSLFGGSSYNEQFF. Written as DNA, the CDR3 is TGCGCCAGCAGCTTGTTCGGCGGTAGCTCCTACAATGAGCAGTTCTTC.

This clonotype was seen repeatedly, ten times or more. The chain uses TRBV25-1 and TRBJ2-1; weak D call: TRBD2 (5 bases). CDR1 and CDR2 (germline): MGHDK, SYGVNS. V was clipped by 3 bases and J by 9 bases, with 21 bases between them. The CDR3 contains 16 residues. Here the CDR3 DNA reads TGTGCCAGCAGTGACGTTAGGGAGAGAAGGCGAGGTGAGCAGTTCTTC. It specifies CASSDVRERRRGEQFF. The full variable domain, completed using reference TRBV25-1 and TRBJ2-1, is EADIYQTPRYLVIGTGKKITLECSQTMGHDKMYWYQQDPGMELHLIHYSYGVNSTEKGDLSSESTVSRIRTEHFPLTLESARPSHTSQYLCASSDVRERRRGEQFFGPGTRLTVL.

This clonotype was seen ten or more times. This chain uses TRBV5-5 with TRBJ1-5, with a possible D match to TRBD1 (5 bases). Germline CDR1 and CDR2: SGHKS and YYEKEE (reference sequence). The CDR3 loop spans 15 amino acids. The ends were cut back, 4 bases at V and 1 base at J, with 12 bases in the middle. CDR3 DNA: TGTGCCAGCAGCCCCGGGGGGGAAAGCAATCAGCCCCAGCATTTT. Encoded protein: CASSPGGESNQPQHF.

The V and J genes are TRBV28 and TRBJ1-4; 10 nucleotides match TRBD1. Germline lookup yields CDR1 MDHEN and CDR2 SYDVKM. The CDR3 is made up of 15 amino acids. Trimming took 5 bases from V and 6 from J; bases not matched to a gene: 6. CDR3 sequence: CASSESGTGDEKLFF. CDR3 bases: TGTGCCAGCAGTGAATCCGGGACAGGGGATGAAAAACTGTTTTTT.

The CDR3 DNA follows: TGTGCCAGCTCACCACCGAACGAGGGGCATGGCTATGGCTACACCTTC. Translation: CASSPPNEGHGYGYTF. The V gene is TRBV18, the J gene TRBJ1-2; weak D call: TRBD1 (5 bases). From germline, CDR1 is KGHSH and CDR2 LQKENI. The CDR3 spans 16 residues. V lost 0 bases, J lost 4 bases, and 15 bases lay in between.

The chain carries TRBV11-2 and TRBJ2-1; D gene ambiguous. The CDR3 totals 13 residues. The V and J ends lost 1 base and 5 bases respectively, with 6 bases between them. From germline, CDR1 is SGHAT and CDR2 FQNNGV. Here the CDR3 DNA reads TGTGCCAGCAGCTTAGGACGGAACAATGAGCAGTTCTTC. It encodes CASSLGRNNEQFF.

A single count supports this clonotype. The chain couples TRBV7-9 to TRBJ2-1, with D uncertain. Trimming took off 0 bases at V and 4 bases at J, with 7 bases between the two ends. This CDR3 region has 14 residues. The germline V gene encodes CDR1 SEHNR and CDR2 FQNEAQ (reference sequence). CDR3 in DNA: TGTGCCAGCAGCTTAGCCTTTGGGTACAATGAGCAGTTCTTC. Translating it yields CASSLAFGYNEQFF.

The chain combines TRBV6-2 or TRBV6-3 with TRBJ2-1, with D perhaps matching TRBD1 or TRBD2 (5 bases each). Trimming shortened V by 6 bases and J by 5 bases, and 29 bases separated the two germline ends. This CDR3 region has 19 residues. Germline V lookup: CDR1 MNHEY, CDR2 SVGEGT. CDR3 loop: CASRPNFGPRGRTNNEQFF. DNA for the CDR3: TGTGCCAGCAGACCGAACTTTGGTCCGAGGGGACGGACAAACAATGAGCAGTTCTTC.

This clonotype showed up just a few times. V and J are TRBV7-2 and TRBJ2-3, with no clear D. The length of the CDR3 is 13 residues. The germline V gene encodes CDR1 SGHTA and CDR2 FQGNSA. Trimming left V 0 bases short and J 6 bases short, with 7 bases between. Here the CDR3 reads CASSLASVDTQYF. DNA for the CDR3: TGTGCCAGCAGCTTAGCGTCGGTGGATACGCAGTATTTT.

This clonotype was seen a few times. The chain employs TRBV11-2 and TRBJ2-1, with D uncertain. Trimming stripped 2 bases from V and 0 bases from J, with 11 bases between. This CDR3 region has 16 residues. The germline V gene encodes CDR1 SGHAT and CDR2 FQNNGV. The CDR3 sequence is CASSLRPQPSYNEQFF. The CDR3 DNA sequence: TGTGCCAGCAGCTTAAGACCTCAGCCCTCCTACAATGAGCAGTTCTTC.